This record looks at one T cell receptor (beta chain) sequence and its context. No antigen is known for it. Produced via immunoSEQ multiplex PCR; TCRdb's table is partial and in-frame only. Here the sample spans approximately 150,000 clones, roughly nine tenths being singletons. The CDR3 is made up of 11 amino acids. Germline-derived CDR1 and CDR2 are MNHEY and SVGAGI. This entry comes from a study of T cell responses to AZD1222 COVID-19 vaccine. Study outcomes and limitations: Spike-specific TCR breadth and depth grew following two AZD1222 doses.

Specimen: peripheral blood, collected on day 0 of AZD1222 vaccination. The chain links TRBV6-5 to TRBJ1-2; D perhaps matches TRBD1 (6 bases). The receptor was isolated from an adult in good health. The CDR3 region has the DNA TGTGCTTCTGGAGGGGGGAGAGGCTACACCTTC. Amino acids: CASGGGRGYTF.